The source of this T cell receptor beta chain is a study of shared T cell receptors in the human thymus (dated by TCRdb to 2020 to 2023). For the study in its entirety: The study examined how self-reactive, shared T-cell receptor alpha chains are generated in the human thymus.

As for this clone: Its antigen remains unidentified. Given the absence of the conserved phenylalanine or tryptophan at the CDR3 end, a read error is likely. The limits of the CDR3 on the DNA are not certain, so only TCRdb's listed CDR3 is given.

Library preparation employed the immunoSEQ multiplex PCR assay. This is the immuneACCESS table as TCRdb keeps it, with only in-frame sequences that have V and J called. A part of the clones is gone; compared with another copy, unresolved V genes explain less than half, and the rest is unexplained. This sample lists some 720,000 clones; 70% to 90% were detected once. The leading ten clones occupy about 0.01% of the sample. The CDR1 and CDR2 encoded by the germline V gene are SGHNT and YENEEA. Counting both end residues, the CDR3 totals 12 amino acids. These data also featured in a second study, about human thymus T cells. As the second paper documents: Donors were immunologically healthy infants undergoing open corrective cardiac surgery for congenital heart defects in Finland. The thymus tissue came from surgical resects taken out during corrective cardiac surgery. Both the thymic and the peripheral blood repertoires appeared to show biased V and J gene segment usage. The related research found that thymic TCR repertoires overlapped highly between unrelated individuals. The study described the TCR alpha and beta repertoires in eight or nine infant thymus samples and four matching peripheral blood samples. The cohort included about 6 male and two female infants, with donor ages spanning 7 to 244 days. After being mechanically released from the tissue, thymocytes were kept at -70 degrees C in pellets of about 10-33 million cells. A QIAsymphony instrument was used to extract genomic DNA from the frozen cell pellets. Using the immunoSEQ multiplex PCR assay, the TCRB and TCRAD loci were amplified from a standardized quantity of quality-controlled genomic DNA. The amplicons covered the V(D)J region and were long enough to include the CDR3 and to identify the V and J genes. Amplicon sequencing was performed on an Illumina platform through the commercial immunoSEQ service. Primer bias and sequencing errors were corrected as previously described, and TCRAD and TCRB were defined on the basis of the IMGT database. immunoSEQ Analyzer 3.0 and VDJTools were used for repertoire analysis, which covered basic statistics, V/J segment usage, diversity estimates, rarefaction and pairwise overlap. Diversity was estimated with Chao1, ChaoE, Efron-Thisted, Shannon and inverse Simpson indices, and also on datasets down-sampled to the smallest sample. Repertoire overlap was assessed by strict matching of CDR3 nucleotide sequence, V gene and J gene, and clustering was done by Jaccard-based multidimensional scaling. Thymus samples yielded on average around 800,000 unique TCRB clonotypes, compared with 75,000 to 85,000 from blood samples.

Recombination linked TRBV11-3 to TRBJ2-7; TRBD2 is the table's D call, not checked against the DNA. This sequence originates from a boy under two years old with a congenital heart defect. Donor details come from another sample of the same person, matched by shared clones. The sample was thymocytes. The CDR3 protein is CASSLIAGGPPS.